This TCR beta chain was recovered during a study of cytomegalovirus exposure and HLA in healthy donors. The PCR made use of 60 Vbeta and 13 Jbeta primers. Produced via immunoSEQ multiplex PCR; TCRdb's table is partial and in-frame only. In the table there are some 110,000 clones, about 70% of which are singletons. Germline lookup yields CDR1 SGHTA and CDR2 FQGNSA. This CDR3 is built from 14 residues. V was trimmed by 4 bases and J by 1 base, leaving 10 bases between them. This chain connects TRBV7-2 to TRBJ2-5; a weak D match, TRBD1 (5 bases). The sample taken for sequencing was PBMCs. The sequence was collected from a young man in good health and CMV-seronegative. The CDR3: CASSSPGSQETQYF. The CDR3 bases are TGTGCCAGCAGCTCCCCAGGGTCCCAAGAGACCCAGTACTTC.